These T cell receptor beta chains were read from a single sample in a study of lymphopenia after photon versus proton radiotherapy. TCRdb's table, derived via immunoSEQ multiplex PCR, lists solely in-frame clones and lacks some. The data contain roughly 150,000 clones, roughly nine tenths of them seen just once; the ten biggest clones take up roughly 4.7%. The source was peripheral blood, collected from a patient treated with photon-based radiotherapy. These receptors all stem from a middle-aged man with gastric cancer. The CDR3 runs from the conserved cysteine through the conserved F or W. The D gene is left open where the match is weak. Rows may omit the clone size; those that give it use once, few, many or a size class.

>TRBJ2-1|17|-|TRBV18|TRBD2
CASSPLLAGGPYNEQFF
TGTGCCAGCTCACCACTCCTAGCGGGAGGCCCCTACAATGAGCAGTTCTTC
>TRBJ2-7|12|-|TRBV6-5|-
CASSYSTGQQYF
TGTGCCAGCAGTTACTCAACAGGGCAGCAGTACTTC
>TRBJ1-3|14|-|TRBV29-1|TRBD1
CSVEGDRDGNTIYF
TGCAGCGTTGAAGGGGACAGAGACGGAAACACCATATATTTT
>TRBJ2-5|17|few|TRBV18|TRBD1
CASSTLGQGAVGETQYF
TGTGCCAGCTCAACTTTGGGACAGGGGGCAGTTGGAGAGACCCAGTACTTC
>TRBJ1-3|15|-|TRBV9|-
CASSVNSGVGNTIYF
TGTGCCAGCAGCGTTAATTCAGGGGTCGGAAACACCATATATTTT
>TRBJ2-1|15|-|TRBV30|TRBD2
CAWSRTSGRALEQFF
TGTGCCTGGAGCCGGACTAGCGGGAGGGCCCTCGAGCAGTTCTTC
>TRBJ1-1|13|-|TRBV27|-
CASSTRLNTEAFF
TGTGCCAGCAGTACACGTCTGAACACTGAAGCTTTCTTT
>TRBJ2-5|14|-|TRBV14|-
CASSQVAVAATQYF
TGTGCCAGCAGCCAGGTCGCGGTAGCAGCGACCCAGTACTTC
>TRBJ2-1|13|-|TRBV11-1|-
CASSLGPEGEQFF
TGTGCCAGCAGCTTAGGACCCGAGGGTGAGCAGTTCTTC
>TRBJ2-7|16|-|TRBV7-2|-
CASSLVGGGLSYEQYF
TGTGCCAGCAGCTTAGTGGGAGGGGGATTATCCTACGAGCAGTACTTC
>TRBJ2-1|14|-|TRBV6-4|TRBD1
CASSDSGTDGEQFF
TGTGCCAGCAGTGACTCAGGGACAGATGGTGAGCAGTTCTTC
>TRBJ2-1|15|-|TRBV18|TRBD2
CASSRLAGGPDEQFF
TGTGCCAGCTCACGACTAGCGGGAGGGCCTGATGAGCAGTTCTTC
>TRBJ2-3|15|-|TRBV7-2|TRBD2
CASSRSRLAADTQYF
TGTGCCAGCAGCCGCTCACGACTAGCCGCAGATACGCAGTATTTT
>TRBJ2-1|16|-|TRBV7-6|TRBD2
CASSSVGGRVYNEQFF
TGTGCCAGCAGCTCCGTCGGGGGGAGGGTCTACAATGAGCAGTTCTTC
>TRBJ2-7|15|-|TRBV27|TRBD2
CASSAGTSGSREQYF
TGTGCCAGCAGTGCCGGGACTAGCGGGAGTAGGGAGCAGTACTTC
>TRBJ1-2|12|few|TRBV30|-
CAWSVPGGLDTF
TGTGCCTGGAGTGTACCGGGAGGACTAGACACCTTC
>TRBJ2-3|15|-|TRBV6-5|TRBD2
CASSRRLAGRDTQYF
TGTGCCAGCAGCCGGAGACTAGCGGGTAGAGATACGCAGTATTTT
>TRBJ1-2|14|-|TRBV28|-
CASSLLQPNYGYTF
TGTGCCAGCAGTTTATTACAGCCTAACTATGGCTACACCTTC
>TRBJ2-7|11|-|TRBV7-9|-
CASSSSLGADF
TGTGCCAGCAGCTCCTCCTTAGGGGCCGACTTC
>TRBJ1-1|18|-|TRBV21-1|-
CASSKGGRGDVLHTEAFF
TGTGCCAGCAGCAAAGGGGGCAGGGGTGATGTGTTGCACACTGAAGCTTTCTTT
>TRBJ2-5|14|once|TRBV6-5|-
CASSSPGRASTQYF
TGTGCCAGCAGTTCTCCGGGCCGCGCGTCCACCCAGTACTTC
>TRBJ1-1|14|-|TRBV6-6|-
CASRTGWGDTEAFF
TGTGCCAGCAGAACAGGGTGGGGGGACACTGAAGCTTTCTTT
>TRBJ2-3|11|few|TRBV25-1|-
CASSELDTQYF
TGTGCCAGCAGTGAACTCGATACGCAGTATTTT